The 8 T cell receptor beta chains listed next were all sequenced from one sample in a study of blood T cell repertoires in COVID-19. Measured with immunoSEQ multiplex PCR; TCRdb has only the in-frame clones, and not every one. This table has approximately 300,000 clones, around nine tenths appearing once. Sequenced sample: PBMCs or T cells enriched from blood (not recorded which). These receptors were taken from a woman aged 30 to 39 who had recovered from COVID-19.

CDR3 protein: CASSRTGGGYTF. The DNA for the CDR3 is TGTGCCAGCAGCAGGACAGGCGGGGGCTACACCTTC. This sequence joins TRBV27 and TRBJ1-2; TRBD1 matches at 7 bases. V lost 6 bases to trimming and J lost 8 bases; unmatched junction nucleotides: 6. From germline, CDR1 is MNHEY and CDR2 SMNVEV (reference sequence). The CDR3 contains 12 residues.

V and J are TRBV4-2 and TRBJ2-3; weak D call: TRBD2 (6 bases). Trimming stripped 0 bases from V and 3 bases from J, with 13 bases between. Per germline, CDR1 LGHNA and CDR2 YNFKEQ. The CDR3 has 16 amino acids. Here the CDR3 reads CASSQDDAGKTDTQYF. Here the CDR3 DNA reads TGTGCCAGCAGCCAAGATGACGCGGGAAAAACAGATACGCAGTATTTT.

The rearrangement joins TRBV11-2 to TRBJ1-3; D uncertain. This CDR3 is built from 14 residues. Germline assignment: CDR1 SGHAT and CDR2 FQNNGV. V dropped 1 base and J dropped 8 bases, with 12 bases sitting between them. The CDR3 coding sequence is TGTGCCAGCAGCTTAGGTCCAGGCTCGGACACCATATATTTT. Translating it yields CASSLGPGSDTIYF.

The rearrangement uses TRBV27 and TRBJ1-5, with TRBD1 as a possible D gene (5 bases). CDR1 is MNHEY and CDR2 is SMNVEV in the germline V gene (reference sequence). The V and J ends lost 1 base and 6 bases respectively, with 13 bases between them. The CDR3 loop spans 15 amino acids. CDR3 sequence (DNA): TGTGCCAGCAGTTTATGGGCAGGGAATGTTCAGCCCCAGCATTTT. Its translation: CASSLWAGNVQPQHF.

The V gene is TRBV5-5, the J gene TRBJ2-3, with 7 bases lining up with TRBD1. The CDR3 is 16 amino acids. V trimming: 3 bases; J trimming: 5 bases; junction bases outside the gene matches: 12. Germline V lookup: CDR1 SGHKS, CDR2 YYEKEE (reference sequence). CDR3 residues: CASSWAWDRMGDTQYF. CDR3 coding DNA: TGTGCCAGCAGCTGGGCCTGGGACAGAATGGGAGATACGCAGTATTTT.

The rearrangement joins TRBV11-3 to TRBJ2-2, with 10 bases identical to TRBD2. V was clipped by 3 bases and J by 6 bases; unmatched bases: 10. The CDR3 runs 17 residues. Germline V gene lookup returns CDR1 SGHNT and CDR2 YENEEA. CDR3 DNA: TGTGCCAGCAGCTTTTCCCCTACTAGCGGGATGGCCGGGGAGCTGTTTTTT. Its protein is CASSFSPTSGMAGELFF. The full variable domain, completed using reference TRBV11-3 and TRBJ2-2, is EAGVVQSPRYKIIEKKQPVAFWCNPISGHNTLYWYLQNLGQGPELLIRYENEEAVDDSQLPKDRFSAERLKGVDSTLKIQPAELGDSAVYLCASSFSPTSGMAGELFFGEGSRLTVL.

As for this clone: The same CDR3 arises from other DNA sequences in this sample as well. The chain has TRBV28 and TRBJ1-4; TRBD1 aligns across 8 bases. Germline CDR1 MDHEN, CDR2 SYDVKM. This CDR3 comprises 15 residues. Trimming cost V 5 bases and J 2 bases; bases outside gene matches: 4. CDR3 amino acids: CASSEQGATNEKLFF. In DNA form, the CDR3 reads TGTGCCAGCAGTGAGCAGGGGGCGACTAATGAAAAACTGTTTTTT.

J is TRBJ2-3 and V is TRBV9; 7 bases are shared with TRBD2. CDR1 SGDLS and CDR2 YYNGEE come from the germline V gene. V lost 0 bases and J lost 8; bases outside the gene matches: 12. The CDR3 is 16 amino acids. CDR3 in DNA: TGTGCCAGCAGCGTAGAGGCGGGAGTGGCCACTTCTACGCAGTATTTT. Its protein product is CASSVEAGVATSTQYF.